This TCR beta chain was observed in a study of identifying expanded T cells in peripheral blood. Broader study findings: Clone count variance between roughly 2-week samples rose with total template count. Over approximately two and four weeks, about 15 and 19 clones changed, versus approximately 1.2 between replicates.

During the collection period, no donor immune events like infections were recorded. CDR1 MNHEY and CDR2 SVGAGI come from the germline V gene. Trimming cost V 6 bases and J 4 bases; bases outside gene matches: 0. The CDR3 is 12 amino acids. On this clone: The antigen remains unidentified.

Profiled with immunoSEQ multiplex PCR; TCRdb holds only in-frame clones, not every one. This table holds about 86,000 clones, roughly 90% found once. The source of this sequence is a person between 18 and 69 years old in good health. Sample: blood. This rearrangement joins TRBV6-5 to TRBJ1-1, with TRBD1 matching 9 bases. The CDR3 DNA follows: TGTGCCAGCAGGGGACAGGGCACTGAAGCTTTCTTT. Its translation: CASRGQGTEAFF.